These T cell receptor beta chains were read from a single sample in a study of CD8 T cells in ankylosing spondylitis. TCRdb ran MiXCR on the 5' RACE reads and lists one entry per CDR3 protein. The sample consists of about 360,000 distinct CDR3 sequences, around 20% of them appearing once. Sequencing was carried out using blood, either unsorted or a sorted T cell fraction (not recorded which). Receptors were obtained from a male donor with ankylosing spondylitis or in good health (not recorded which). Each CDR3 is given without its conserved first and last residue.

>TRBJ2-1|TRBV10-3
AISQAGTNNEQF
>TRBJ1-4|TRBV29-1
SVEDGRGEKLF
>TRBJ2-1|TRBV14
ASSQDITSYNEQF
>TRBJ2-3|TRBV4-2
ASSHPIGRGVRTDTQY
>TRBJ2-5|TRBV7-2
ASSLGTETQY
>TRBJ1-1|TRBV12-3/TRBV12-4
ASSLDRAEAF
>TRBJ2-1|TRBV3-1
ASSQDYREVWNEQF
>TRBJ1-2|TRBV29-1
SVRGQGTNYGYT
>TRBJ2-3|TRBV7-9
ASQLGGLTDTQY
>TRBJ1-5|TRBV28
ASSFTTSQPQH
>TRBJ2-6|TRBV7-9
ATARDSHSGANVLT
>TRBJ1-1|TRBV5-1
ASRNREPNTEAF
>TRBJ1-2|TRBV10-3
AIQDGAGGYT
>TRBJ2-5|TRBV29-1
SVEGLSETQY
>TRBJ2-1|TRBV12-3/TRBV12-4
ASSLVQDYEQF
>TRBJ2-3|TRBV7-6
ASSSGTGRYTQY
>TRBJ2-2|TRBV5-6
ASSLASDNTGELF
>TRBJ2-1|TRBV20-1
SARDGVGSDWQQF
>TRBJ2-7|TRBV29-1
SVEGQSSYEQY
>TRBJ2-2|TRBV11-2
ASSPDGQNTGELF
>TRBJ2-5|TRBV15
ATAPGQGNSETQY
>TRBJ2-1|TRBV6-1
AGSWTSGDSYNEQF
>TRBJ2-1|TRBV12-3/TRBV12-4
ASSLGGAEDEQF
>TRBJ1-2|TRBV12-3/TRBV12-4
ATVGQGGGYT
>TRBJ2-5|TRBV21-1
ASSAPRDSGGETQY
>TRBJ2-5|TRBV14
ASSQGNRPGTQY
>TRBJ2-1|TRBV5-1
ASSIASGVYNEQF
>TRBJ1-1|TRBV10-3
AISRRDREGNTEAF
>TRBJ2-3|TRBV5-1
ASSLWQGTDTQY
>TRBJ2-7|TRBV29-1
SVYGLGTYEQY
>TRBJ2-7|TRBV4-1
ASSQHDNYAYEQY
>TRBJ1-2|TRBV12-3/TRBV12-4
ASRAAGANYGYT
>TRBJ1-1|TRBV11-1
ASSLARPNTEAF
>TRBJ2-3|TRBV5-6
AISPGGEDTQY
>TRBJ2-3|TRBV12-3/TRBV12-4
ASGGGSTDTQY
>TRBJ2-7|TRBV7-2
ASLQGYEQY
>TRBJ2-7|TRBV29-1
SVRAGREQY
>TRBJ1-1|TRBV20-1
SARDPPGVGTEAF
>TRBJ1-1|TRBV12-3/TRBV12-4
ASSLVVRGRGTEAF
>TRBJ1-4|TRBV20-1
SARRTGATTNEKLF
>TRBJ2-1|TRBV11-2
ASSYSLAGNNEQF
>TRBJ2-7|TRBV28
ATQGVEVNEQY
>TRBJ2-2|TRBV2
ASSEDSNTGELF
>TRBJ2-1|TRBV29-1
SVEWGNNEQF
>TRBJ2-1|TRBV30
AWSVGMGTHNEQF
>TRBJ2-2|TRBV11-2
ASSLVLGTGELF
>TRBJ2-7|TRBV12-3/TRBV12-4
ASSLGDPSYEQY
>TRBJ1-2|TRBV11-1
ASSPSPGLITSYGYT
>TRBJ2-7|TRBV20-1
SASPRGSGGSYEQY
>TRBJ2-5|TRBV7-9
ASSPRGEPETQY
>TRBJ2-3|TRBV12-3/TRBV12-4
VSSPSSGGSTDTQY
>TRBJ2-1|TRBV20-1
SAETLNEQF
>TRBJ1-1|TRBV9
ASSPGKGINTEAF
>TRBJ2-1|TRBV6-4
ASSDSWTSSYNEQF